This TCR beta chain was sequenced for a study of response to subunit inactivated influenza vaccine. The study's findings and limits: Every seasonal influenza vaccination brings in few new T cells, the authors suggested.

The ends were cut back, 3 bases at V and 10 bases at J, with 17 bases in the middle. This CDR3 has 15 residues. The V gene's germline CDR1 is SGHKS and CDR2 YYEKEE (reference sequence). Using its own MiXCR run on the RT-PCR reads, TCRdb lists one record per CDR3 protein. The sample records about 520,000 distinct CDR3 sequences, approximately 7.3% being singletons. This clonotype occurred a few times. Its antigen is not identified. This TCR was sampled from a man between 50 and 69 years old who received an inactivated influenza vaccine. The source material was PBMCs from blood, sampled less than 30 months after vaccination. The V and J genes are TRBV5-5 and TRBJ1-6; perhaps TRBD1 as D (5 bases). CDR3 region: CASSSGLGNGSPLHF. CDR3 nucleotides: TGTGCCAGCAGCTCAGGGCTAGGGAACGGATCACCCCTCCACTTT.